The 30 T cell receptor beta chains presented below share a single source sample, sequenced in a study of OX40 agonist ivuxolimab in advanced cancers. Clones were sequenced by immunoSEQ multiplex PCR, and TCRdb holds only the in-frame ones, with some missing. The table records 77,000 or so clones, over 85% of them present only once. The sequencing here drew on CD4+ or CD8+ T cells sorted from blood, taken in a trial of the OX40 agonist ivuxolimab. All receptors come from an adult with an advanced solid tumor such as melanoma, head and neck, liver or kidney cancer.

The rearrangement links TRBV5-5 to TRBJ2-5; 9 positions agree with TRBD2. Germline V gene data show CDR1 as SGHKS and CDR2 as YYEKEE (reference sequence). V was pared by 0 bases and J by 5 bases, with 5 bases of the junction left unmatched. The CDR3 covers 15 residues. CDR3 sequence reads: CASSLGRLAAETQYF. The CDR3 DNA is TGTGCCAGCAGCTTGGGGAGACTAGCGGCTGAGACCCAGTACTTC. Variable domain in full (rest from reference TRBV5-5 and TRBJ2-5): DAGVTQSPTHLIKTRGQQVTLRCSPISGHKSVSWYQQVLGQGPQFIFQYYEKEERGRGNFPDRFSARQFPNYSSELNVNALLLGDSALYLCASSLGRLAAETQYFGPGTRLLVL.

The chain combines TRBV9 with TRBJ2-3; 8 positions agree with TRBD1. Germline CDR1 is SGDLS and CDR2 is YYNGEE. J lost 7 bases, V lost 6 bases, and 10 bases had no gene match. The CDR3 is 14 amino acids. The CDR3 DNA reads TGTGCCAGCAACCTAGGACAGGGTGGGAATACGCAGTATTTT. Its translation: CASNLGQGGNTQYF.

The V call is TRBV28, the J call TRBJ2-3; the D call may be TRBD1 or TRBD2 (5 bases each). V dropped 7 bases and J dropped 6 bases, with 14 bases sitting between them. This CDR3 is built from 13 residues. Germline-derived CDR1 and CDR2 are MDHEN and SYDVKM. CDR3 sequence (DNA): TGTGCCAGCACCCCCCCCGGGACGGATACGCAGTATTTT. Residues: CASTPPGTDTQYF.

The rearrangement uses TRBV7-9 and TRBJ1-6; tentatively, D is TRBD1 (5 bases). The CDR3 is 13 residues long. The V end lost 4 bases, the J end lost 9 bases, and 10 bases lay between the germline ends. Germline V gives CDR1 SEHNR, CDR2 FQNEAQ (reference sequence). CDR3 DNA: TGTGCCAGCAGCTATCAGGGACGTTCACCCCTCCACTTT. This codes for CASSYQGRSPLHF.

This chain joins TRBV5-1 and TRBJ1-3; tentative D call: TRBD1 (5 bases). CDR1 and CDR2 from the germline V gene are SGHRS and YFSETQ. V was pared by 2 bases and J by 4 bases, with 7 bases between. CDR3 size: 13 residues. As DNA, the CDR3 is TGCGCCAGCAGCTTAGAGGGGGGAAACACCATATATTTT. Translated: CASSLEGGNTIYF.

This rearrangement joins TRBV10-3 to TRBJ2-1, with D maybe TRBD2 (6 bases). The length of the CDR3 is 14 residues. In germline, CDR1 is ENHRY, CDR2 SYGVKD. With 11 bases removed from V and 7 bases from J, the gap between germline ends came to 21 bases. Here the CDR3 reads CASTGTLDPNEQFF. The DNA for the CDR3 is TGTGCCTCGACCGGGACTTTGGACCCTAATGAGCAGTTCTTC.

This chain links TRBV30 with TRBJ1-5; D not resolved. The germline CDR1 and CDR2 sequences are GTSNPN and SVGIG (reference sequence). V lost 0 bases and J lost 0, with 9 bases in between. This CDR3 is built from 15 residues. The CDR3 sequence: CAWSVGSDSNQPQHF. The CDR3, as DNA: TGTGCCTGGAGTGTAGGGTCAGATAGCAATCAGCCCCAGCATTTT.

V and J are TRBV7-9 and TRBJ1-1; D may be TRBD1 (5 bases). This CDR3 contains 12 residues. Germline values: CDR1 SEHNR, CDR2 FQNEAQ (reference sequence). With 2 bases removed from V and 8 bases from J, the gap between germline ends came to 9 bases. The chain's CDR3 is CASSLIGTEAFF. The CDR3 DNA reads as TGTGCCAGCAGCTTAATTGGGACCGAAGCTTTCTTT.

The chain is built from TRBV30 and TRBJ2-3; D is possibly TRBD2 (5 bases). The CDR3 has 13 residues. The ends were cut back, 7 bases at V and 2 bases at J, with 13 bases in the middle. In germline, CDR1 is GTSNPN, CDR2 SVGIG (reference sequence). DNA for the CDR3: TGTGCCTTCTCCGGGATTTCCACAGATACGCAGTATTTT. Translation gives CAFSGISTDTQYF.

The chain is built from TRBV6-1 and TRBJ2-7; TRBD2 matches 12 bases. Germline CDR1 is MNHNS and CDR2 is SASEGT. The CDR3 consists of 17 residues. The junction had 7 bases not matched to a gene; V was cut back by 0 bases and J by 4 bases. The CDR3 region has the DNA TGTGCCAGCAGTGAAGCAGTGGGGACTAGCGGGCCTTACGAGCAGTACTTC. Encoded protein: CASSEAVGTSGPYEQYF.

As concerns this clone: Other DNA sequences in this specimen translate into the identical CDR3. The chain joins TRBV11-2 to TRBJ2-2; 7 bases are a match to TRBD1. Germline CDR1 and CDR2: SGHAT and FQNNGV. Germline trimming cut 3 bases from V and 3 bases from J; bases unmatched to any gene: 4. The CDR3 has 15 amino acids. The CDR3 reads CASSLRQGDTGELFF. In nucleotides, the CDR3 is TGTGCCAGCAGCTTGAGGCAGGGGGACACCGGGGAGCTGTTTTTT.

CDR3 nucleotide sequence: TGTGCCAGCAGCTTACAGGGGACAGGCACAGATACGCAGTATTTT. It is translated as CASSLQGTGTDTQYF. V is TRBV7-9 and J is TRBJ2-3, with 7 bases that match TRBD1. The germline V gene encodes CDR1 SEHNR and CDR2 FQNEAQ (reference sequence). J was trimmed by 1 base and V by 2 bases; bases with no gene match: 3. CDR3 length equals 15 residues.

The chain links TRBV18 to TRBJ1-1; possibly TRBD1 for D (5 bases). V was cut by 4 bases and J by 4 bases, with 22 bases left in between. The CDR3 has 17 residues. CDR1 KGHSH and CDR2 LQKENI come from the germline V gene. DNA for the CDR3: TGTGCCAGCTCACAAAATCGCAGGGACCCCGTTGGCACTGAAGCTTTCTTT. Its translation: CASSQNRRDPVGTEAFF.

V usage is TRBV6-1 and J usage is TRBJ1-2; the D gene is possibly TRBD1 (5 bases). The germline V gene encodes CDR1 MNHNS and CDR2 SASEGT. The CDR3 contains 11 residues. Trimming stripped 8 bases from V and 8 bases from J, with 12 bases between. CDR3 residues: CASRIGEGYTF. The DNA of the CDR3 is TGTGCCAGCCGAATAGGGGAGGGCTACACCTTC.

The chain is built from TRBV27 and TRBJ2-5, with D possibly matching TRBD1 (6 bases). This CDR3 has 16 residues. CDR1 is MNHEY, CDR2 SMNVEV, per germline (reference sequence). V was cut by 5 bases and J by 4 bases, with 20 bases left in between. The CDR3 protein is CASSPEKTGNRETQYF. CDR3 DNA sequence: TGTGCCAGCAGTCCGGAGAAAACAGGGAATAGAGAGACCCAGTACTTC.

The chain couples TRBV10-3 to TRBJ2-5; D unclear. Trimming left V 0 bases short and J 4 bases short, with 9 bases between. The CDR3 consists of 14 residues. Germline V lookup: CDR1 ENHRY, CDR2 SYGVKD. The CDR3 here is CAISESGSLETQYF. CDR3 DNA sequence: TGTGCCATCAGTGAGTCGGGTAGCTTAGAGACCCAGTACTTC.

The V and J genes are TRBV5-1 and TRBJ2-4, with 7 bases aligning to TRBD1. Germline V lookup: CDR1 SGHRS, CDR2 YFSETQ. The V gene end was trimmed by 2 bases and the J gene end by 0 bases; junction bases not matched to a gene: 5. This CDR3 region has 16 residues. CDR3: CASSLGTALAKNIQYF. In nucleotides, the CDR3 is TGCGCCAGCAGCTTAGGGACAGCTCTAGCCAAAAACATTCAGTACTTC.

The chain employs TRBV5-6 and TRBJ2-5; 8 positions agree with TRBD2. The CDR3 runs 15 residues. V dropped 0 bases and J dropped 5; count of bases not matched to a gene: 6. CDR1 and CDR2 from the germline V gene are SGHDT and YYEEEE. CDR3 protein: CASSLAVAGQETQYF. For the CDR3, the DNA is TGTGCCAGCAGCTTGGCCGTAGCGGGGCAGGAGACCCAGTACTTC.

The V gene is TRBV5-1, the J gene TRBJ2-3, with TRBD2 matching over 13 bases. CDR3 length equals 17 residues. The V gene's germline CDR1 is SGHRS and CDR2 YFSETQ. With 0 bases clipped from V and 5 bases from J, the junction kept 6 bases outside the gene matches. The CDR3 region is CASSLEGTSGARDTQYF. The DNA for the CDR3 is TGCGCCAGCAGCTTGGAAGGGACTAGCGGGGCCCGAGATACGCAGTATTTT. Together with reference TRBV5-1 and TRBJ2-3, the CDR3 gives the full variable domain: KAGVTQTPRYLIKTRGQQVTLSCSPISGHRSVSWYQQTPGQGLQFLFEYFSETQRNKGNFPGRFSGRQFSNSRSEMNVSTLELGDSALYLCASSLEGTSGARDTQYFGPGTRLTVL.

The chain recombines TRBV27 with TRBJ2-7; 10 bases line up with TRBD1. J gave up 6 bases and V 2 bases, and 7 bases lay outside the gene matches. Looked up from germline, CDR1 is MNHEY and CDR2 is SMNVEV (reference sequence). The CDR3 covers 15 residues. The CDR3 DNA reads as TGTGCCAGCAGTTTACAGGGACAGGGGATTTTCGAGCAGTACTTC. It specifies CASSLQGQGIFEQYF.

The chain recombines TRBV9 with TRBJ2-5, with D hard to call. V was trimmed by 1 base and J by 2 bases, leaving 21 bases between them. Looked up from germline, CDR1 is SGDLS and CDR2 is YYNGEE. This CDR3 has 18 amino acids. CDR3 sequence reads: CASSVSFGGSGQQETQYF. The CDR3, as DNA: TGTGCCAGCAGCGTAAGCTTTGGTGGGTCAGGTCAACAAGAGACCCAGTACTTC.

Here the CDR3 DNA reads TGTGCCAGCAGTGGTAAAGGGTTTTCCCCGAGTCCCGGGGAGCTGTTTTTT. Amino acids: CASSGKGFSPSPGELFF. J is TRBJ2-2 and V is TRBV28; no reliable D call. Trimming took off 5 bases at V and 6 bases at J, with 22 bases between the two ends. Germline-derived CDR1 and CDR2 are MDHEN and SYDVKM. CDR3 length: 17 amino acids.

The genes are TRBV5-5 and TRBJ2-7; the D gene is possibly TRBD2 (5 bases). V was shortened by 0 bases and J by 7 bases, with 11 bases between the two germline ends. The CDR3 runs to 13 residues. The germline V gene encodes CDR1 SGHKS and CDR2 YYEKEE (reference sequence). The CDR3 loop reads CASSLGPSGEQYF. The CDR3 DNA follows: TGTGCCAGCAGCTTGGGACCGTCGGGGGAGCAGTACTTC. Full variable domain (rest looked up from reference TRBV5-5 and TRBJ2-7): DAGVTQSPTHLIKTRGQQVTLRCSPISGHKSVSWYQQVLGQGPQFIFQYYEKEERGRGNFPDRFSARQFPNYSSELNVNALLLGDSALYLCASSLGPSGEQYFGPGTRLTVT.

In its sample, this clone was seen once. The gene calls are TRBV5-1 and TRBJ2-5, with 9 bases identical to TRBD2. The junction had 14 bases not matched to a gene; V was cut back by 6 bases and J by 5 bases. Germline assignment: CDR1 SGHRS and CDR2 YFSETQ. The CDR3 is 16 amino acids. CDR3: CASTLGVAGAGETQYF. The CDR3 region has the DNA TGCGCCAGCACTCTCGGGGTAGCGGGAGCGGGGGAGACCCAGTACTTC.

This clone was detected once. V and J are TRBV19 and TRBJ1-2, with 7 bases that match TRBD1. The trim removed 9 bases at V and 4 bases at J, leaving 5 bases unmatched. This CDR3 region has 12 residues. Germline V gene data show CDR1 as LNHDA and CDR2 as SQIVND (reference sequence). Here the CDR3 DNA reads TGTGCCAGGAGACAGGGCCTCTATGGCTACACCTTC. The encoded protein is CARRQGLYGYTF.

The CDR3 DNA reads as TGTGCCAGCAGCTTAGTAGCGGGAGGGTCCGGGGAGCTGTTTTTT. It specifies CASSLVAGGSGELFF. V gene TRBV7-6 combines with J gene TRBJ2-2, with TRBD2 matching 11 bases. The V and J ends lost 1 base and 6 bases, in that order; junction bases with no gene match: 1. The germline gives CDR1 SGHVS, CDR2 FNYEAQ. The CDR3 is 15 residues long.

The chain carries TRBV7-2 and TRBJ1-4, with D perhaps TRBD1 (6 bases). V was clipped by 4 bases and J by 5 bases, with 11 bases between them. Germline loops: CDR1 SGHTA, CDR2 FQGNSA. This CDR3 is built from 14 residues. DNA for the CDR3: TGTGCCAGCAGCTCGGGACAATTAAATGAAAAACTGTTTTTT. This codes for CASSSGQLNEKLFF.

V usage is TRBV28 and J usage is TRBJ1-5; D uncertain. Trimming took off 7 bases at V and 3 bases at J, with 7 bases between the two ends. The CDR3 consists of 12 residues. Germline values: CDR1 MDHEN, CDR2 SYDVKM. The CDR3 is CASNWSNQPQHF. DNA of the CDR3: TGTGCCAGCAATTGGTCCAATCAGCCCCAGCATTTT.

V gene TRBV19 combines with J gene TRBJ2-3; a weak D match, TRBD1 (6 bases). The length of the CDR3 is 14 residues. Trimming stripped 4 bases from V and 5 bases from J, with 13 bases between. Germline loops: CDR1 LNHDA, CDR2 SQIVND (reference sequence). This CDR3 reads CASSRGGRGDTQYF. The DNA for the CDR3 is TGTGCCAGTAGTAGAGGGGGTCGAGGAGATACGCAGTATTTT. The full variable domain, its missing parts supplied by reference TRBV19 and TRBJ2-3, is DGGITQSPKYLFRKEGQNVTLSCEQNLNHDAMYWYRQDPGQGLRLIYYSQIVNDFQKGDIAEGYSVSREKKESFPLTVTSAQKNPTAFYLCASSRGGRGDTQYFGPGTRLTVL.

This clone has more than one count but fewer than ten. This chain joins TRBV28 and TRBJ2-5; D gene unclear. V lost 4 bases, J lost 4 bases, and 16 bases lay in between. Germline CDR1 MDHEN, CDR2 SYDVKM. This CDR3 has 15 amino acids. CDR3 nucleotide sequence: TGTGCCAGCAGTTACGTCGTGGCTTACGGAGAGACCCAGTACTTC. Amino acid sequence: CASSYVVAYGETQYF.